This T cell receptor beta chain was retrieved from a study of T cell repertoires in cytomegalovirus infection. Whole-study context: Public TCR beta signature analysis indicated the presence of both CMV infection and matching HLA type.

Comment on this clonotype: Its antigen is not known.

Notes on the study in general: Clonotype analysis showed dominance of the ex vivo response by HLA-C-restricted CMV-specific TCR beta clonotypes. Cumulative frequency of public TCR beta families picked out carriers of CMV plus the relevant HLA.

TCRdb passed the reads through MiXCR, listing each CDR3 protein once. In the table there are fewer than 300,000 distinct CDR3 sequences, over 20% of which are singletons. Germline V CDR1 and CDR2: MNHEY, SVGEGT. The V gene lost 2 bases and the J gene lost 7 bases, with 12 bases spanning the gap. CDR3 size: 13 residues. The sequenced sample consisted of PBMCs. The V and J genes are TRBV6-2 or TRBV6-3 and TRBJ2-7; possibly TRBD1 or TRBD2 for D (5 bases each). This receptor was identified in a human donor in good health (CMV status not recorded). Some clones in this sample may be carry-over from other donors' samples. CDR3 loop: CASSYKGTSEQYF. In DNA, the CDR3 is TGTGCCAGCAGTTACAAAGGGACCTCTGAGCAGTACTTC.